This T cell receptor (beta chain) was observed in a study of blood T cell repertoires in COVID-19 (dated by TCRdb to 2019 to 2021). As for the study more broadly: Collaborator samples came from the United States, Italy and Spain and covered acute and convalescent phases of COVID-19. The prospective study material was composed of cDNA or gDNA derived from T cells, B-cell-depleted T cells, or PBMCs. The dataset comprised deeply sampled blood TCRbeta repertoires from subjects exposed to, actively infected with, or recovered from COVID-19. The repertoires were released in a freely available public database intended as a resource for research on the immune response to SARS-CoV-2. The samples were drawn from the first 160 participants of the ongoing ImmuneRACE study and from roughly 1,300 subjects provided by 6 global collaborators. Sample metadata almost always included a de-identified subject ID, COVID-19 status, age in years and sex. Where HLA class I and class II types were available, the types were taken from metadata supplied by the sample provider, not from assay-based typing. Study-level results and caveats: How much clinical and demographic metadata was included differed by source and by participant, and the metadata was provided uncurated.

CDR1 and CDR2 were assigned from the germline V gene as MNHEY and SVGAGI. The cysteine opens and the phenylalanine closes a CDR3 of 14 amino acids. Of the read, only the CDR3 DNA is kept; its 42 bases are in frame from base 1. V trim: 6 bases; J trim: 7 bases; unmatched bases: 9. Of note for this clone: Its antigen target is currently unknown. Per-base qualities were not stored, and no clone one base away is much larger.

The immunoSEQ Assay, a bias-controlled multiplex PCR, was used to amplify TCRbeta CDR3 regions from genomic DNA. For the original study's pipeline: The number of nucleated cells in each sample was estimated from the amplification of reference gene primers within the assay. To quantify the absolute abundance of each unique TCRbeta CDR3 rearrangement, sequence reads were collapsed and filtered. For each sample, productive Simpson clonality was calculated by taking the square root of Simpson's diversity index across productive rearrangements. Entries here come from immuneACCESS through TCRdb and include only in-frame sequences with V and J called. Some clones fail to appear in such tables; in the studies checked, an unresolved V gene covers under half of the shortfall, and the cause of the remainder is unknown. D and trimming were read from the DNA, whereas the V and J calls and clone size are those reported in that table. The sample profile shows 150,000 to 180,000 clones; about three quarters of them were found once. The ten top clones hold around 1.7% of the sample.

Each collaborating institution followed its own protocols to collect whole blood in K2EDTA tubes. For TCRbeta analysis, collaborators shipped samples as frozen whole blood, isolated PBMCs, or DNA extracted from either of those sample types. Material: peripheral blood. The chain is encoded by TRBV6-5 joined to TRBJ1-2, with 9 bases matching TRBD1. This receptor was obtained from a man aged 80 or over with acute or convalescent COVID-19. The CDR3 corresponds to CASSLIGTGTGYTF. In nucleotides, the sequence is TGTGCCAGCAGCCTAATCGGGACAGGGACTGGCTACACCTTC.